Detailed here is one T cell receptor beta chain. The V gene lost 4 bases and the J gene lost 2 bases, with 19 bases spanning the gap. The germline gives CDR1 SGHRS, CDR2 YFSETQ. This CDR3 region has 17 residues. These data come from a study of T-cell reconstitution after alpha-beta-depleted transplantation in children. Unique molecular identifiers were incorporated when the TCRbeta library was constructed. MiXCR, run by TCRdb on the PCR reads, gives a single entry per CDR3 protein. This repertoire shows about 690,000 distinct CDR3 sequences, roughly 15% found once; its top ten account for about 1.1%. The source is a human donor who donated a stem cell graft to a child with acute myeloid leukemia. The chain has TRBV5-1 and TRBJ1-5; D is unresolved. Sample: PBMCs from the stem cell graft donor, taken from the stem cell graft. The CDR3 bases are TGCGCCAGCAGCCCCGGACCTGGGCAGTTTGGCAATCAGCCCCAGCATTTT. Translating gives CASSPGPGQFGNQPQHF.